This is a list of T cell receptor beta chains from one sample in a study of cytomegalovirus exposure and HLA in healthy donors. Assay: immunoSEQ multiplex PCR; the TCRdb copy retains only in-frame clones and omits some. The sample consists of some 140,000 clones, approximately 87% of them appearing once. Sequenced material: PBMCs. The receptor source for this set is a middle-aged man in good health and CMV-seronegative. The CDR3 runs from the conserved cysteine through the conserved F or W. The order of the fields is J gene, V gene, D gene, clone size, CDR3 DNA, CDR3 protein. A D gene is named only where the DNA matches it firmly. A clone size is listed for some rows: how often the clone was seen (once, few, many), or a class if it is expanded.

TRBJ2-7 | TRBV2 | TRBD1 | NA | TGTGCCAGCATCCCCCGGGACAGGGGAGATTACGAGCAGTACTTC | CASIPRDRGDYEQYF
TRBJ2-3 | TRBV19 | NA | NA | TGTGCCAGTAGTCTGCGGCCTGTGGGAGATACGCAGTATTTT | CASSLRPVGDTQYF
TRBJ1-1 | TRBV4-1 | TRBD1 | NA | TGCGCCAGCAGCCAAGCAGACAGGGCGACTGAAGCTTTCTTT | CASSQADRATEAFF
TRBJ2-5 | TRBV5-1 | TRBD2 | once | TGCGCCAGCAGCGATACCGGGACTAAAAAAGAGACCCAGTACTTC | CASSDTGTKKETQYF
TRBJ2-6 | TRBV21-1 | NA | NA | NA | CASSKVGQAGFASGANVLTF
TRBJ2-3 | TRBV6-5 | TRBD1 | few | TGTGCCAGCAGTCCGCGGACAGGGCTATTTGATACGCAGTATTTT | CASSPRTGLFDTQYF
TRBJ2-7 | TRBV28 | TRBD1 | NA | TGTGCCAGCAGCCCAGGGGGCCCAGCCTACGAGCAGTACTTC | CASSPGGPAYEQYF
TRBJ2-1 | TRBV5-1 | TRBD2 | NA | TGCGCCAGCAGCGAAGCTAGCGGGGGGGCCTCCTACAATGAGCAGTTCTTC | CASSEASGGASYNEQFF
TRBJ2-1 | TRBV4-2 | NA | NA | TGTGCCAGCAGCCAGAATTGGTGGGAGACCTACAATGAGCAGTTCTTC | CASSQNWWETYNEQFF
TRBJ2-5 | TRBV7-9 | TRBD1 | NA | TGTGCCAGCAGCCGAACCGACAGGGGGGCGAGTCAAGAGACCCAGTACTTC | CASSRTDRGASQETQYF
TRBJ1-5 | TRBV19 | NA | NA | TGTGCCAGTAGTAAAGAGGGGCTTGGCAATCAGCCCCAGCATTTT | CASSKEGLGNQPQHF
TRBJ1-5 | TRBV7-2 | TRBD1 | NA | TGTGCCAGCACCGGACAGGGGGCGGGCAATCAGCCCCAGCATTTT | CASTGQGAGNQPQHF
TRBJ2-5 | TRBV5-1 | TRBD1 | once | TGCGCCAGCAGAACTGGACAGGGGGTAGAGACCCAGTACTTC | CASRTGQGVETQYF
TRBJ2-5 | TRBV15 | NA | NA | TGTGCCACCAGCAGAGATGACTACCAAGAGACCCAGTACTTC | CATSRDDYQETQYF
TRBJ2-5 | TRBV6-6 | TRBD1 | NA | TGTGCCAGCAGTTATATGGGACAGGGGCAAGAGACCCAGTACTTC | CASSYMGQGQETQYF
TRBJ1-1 | TRBV19 | TRBD1 | NA | TGTGCCAGTAGAAGACAGGGGGAGGTCGCTGAAGCTTTCTTT | CASRRQGEVAEAFF
TRBJ1-5 | TRBV7-2 | NA | NA | TGTGCCAGCAGCCGTAACCGGGGTCCTCAGCCCCAGCATTTT | CASSRNRGPQPQHF
TRBJ2-1 | TRBV7-9 | NA | NA | TGTGCCAGCAGCCCGACCGTACCGGGAGAGATAGATGAGCAGTTCTTC | CASSPTVPGEIDEQFF
TRBJ2-1 | TRBV5-4 | TRBD1 | NA | TGTGCCAGCAGCCTGACAGGGAACTACTACAATGAGCAGTTCTTC | CASSLTGNYYNEQFF
TRBJ2-7 | TRBV4-3 | TRBD1 | few | TGCGCCAGCAGCCAAGGCCGGGACAGGGACGGATACGAGCAGTACTTC | CASSQGRDRDGYEQYF
TRBJ1-4 | TRBV5-1 | TRBD1 | NA | TGCGCCAGCAGCTTGGGACAGGGGGGATGGGCTAATGAAAAACTGTTTTTT | CASSLGQGGWANEKLFF
TRBJ2-1 | TRBV7-8 | TRBD1 | NA | TGTGCCAGCAGCAAGGGACAGTCCTACAATGAGCAGTTCTTC | CASSKGQSYNEQFF
TRBJ2-7 | TRBV18 | TRBD1 | few | TGTGCCAGCTCACTCCAACAGGGGGCGATCAACGAGCAGTACTTC | CASSLQQGAINEQYF
TRBJ2-5 | TRBV27 | NA | few | TGTGCCAGCAGTTTATGGGGCGGAAAGACCCAGTACTTC | CASSLWGGKTQYF
TRBJ1-5 | TRBV5-1 | NA | NA | TGCGCCAGCAGCTTGGACAGCCCTAGCAATCAGCCCCAGCATTTT | CASSLDSPSNQPQHF
TRBJ2-5 | TRBV2 | TRBD1 | NA | TGTGCCAGCAGCCTAGGACAGGGACAAGAGACCCAGTACTTC | CASSLGQGQETQYF
TRBJ2-2 | TRBV9 | NA | NA | TGTGCCAGCAGCGTAAGGCATCAGGGGTCCCCCCTTTCCGGGGAGCTGTTTTTC | CASSVRHQGSPLSGELFF
TRBJ2-2 | TRBV5-4 | TRBD1 | NA | TGTGCCAGCAGCCCGGGGGACAGGGGGACCGGGGAGCTGTTTTTT | CASSPGDRGTGELFF
TRBJ2-3 | TRBV7-8 | TRBD2 | NA | TGTGCCAGCAGCTTTACGGGGGGTGCCCCACCAGATACGCAGTATTTT | CASSFTGGAPPDTQYF
TRBJ2-1 | TRBV29-1 | NA | NA | TGCAGCGTTGAAGATCGCGAACCGGGAGTAAGGGGAAATGAGCAGTTCTTC | CSVEDREPGVRGNEQFF
TRBJ2-7 | TRBV5-1 | TRBD1 | NA | TGCGCCAGCAGCCTAGGCCCTCCCGACAGGGGGCTACTCTACGAGCAGTACTTC | CASSLGPPDRGLLYEQYF
TRBJ2-7 | TRBV13 | TRBD2 | NA | TGTGCCAGCAGCTTAGCGGGGAGGGTCTACGAGCAGTACTTC | CASSLAGRVYEQYF
TRBJ2-5 | TRBV7-9 | NA | NA | TGTGCCAGCGCGGGGAGGGAGACCCAGTACTTC | CASAGRETQYF
TRBJ2-1 | TRBV27 | TRBD2 | NA | TGTGCCAGCCTTCAGAGCGGGAGGCCCATCAATGAGCAGTTCTTC | CASLQSGRPINEQFF
TRBJ2-3 | TRBV29-1 | TRBD2 | NA | TGCAGCGTTGAGGGACTACGGGCAGATACGCAGTATTTT | CSVEGLRADTQYF
TRBJ1-4 | TRBV7-6 | NA | NA | TGTGCCAGCAGCTTTCGGGGGGAACTGTTTTTT | CASSFRGELFF
TRBJ2-3 | TRBV12-5 | TRBD2 | NA | TGTGCTAGTGCCGAGGGCCTAGCGGGGTTGATAGATACGCAGTATTTT | CASAEGLAGLIDTQYF
TRBJ2-3 | TRBV7-6 | TRBD2 | few | TGTGCCAGCAGCTTAGTATTCGCGGGAGGTCCAGATACGCAGTATTTT | CASSLVFAGGPDTQYF
TRBJ2-1 | TRBV5-1 | TRBD1 | NA | TGCGCCAGCAGCATCCAACAGGGGGGCGCCGTCTACAATGAGCAGTTCTTC | CASSIQQGGAVYNEQFF
TRBJ2-4 | TRBV5-8 | NA | NA | TGTGCCAGCAGCCGGGGACTCCCGGACACCATTCAGTACTTC | CASSRGLPDTIQYF
TRBJ2-1 | TRBV7-9 | TRBD2 | NA | TGTGCCAGCAGAACTAGCGGGACCTACAATGAGCAGTTCTTC | CASRTSGTYNEQFF
TRBJ2-7 | TRBV7-5 | NA | NA | TGTGCCAGAAGCACCGGGAGCGACTCCTACGAGCAGTACTTC | CARSTGSDSYEQYF
TRBJ1-1 | TRBV7-9 | NA | NA | TGTTCCAGCAGCCTCGGACAATTGAACACTGAAGCTTTCTTT | CSSSLGQLNTEAFF
TRBJ1-5 | TRBV2 | NA | NA | TGTGCCAGTTCAGCCGGGGGGAGGAGAAGCAATCAGCCCCAGCATTTT | CASSAGGRRSNQPQHF
TRBJ2-5 | TRBV11-1 | NA | NA | TGTGCCAGCAGCTTAGGTCTGGGGGCCGGAGGGACCCAGTACTTC | CASSLGLGAGGTQYF
TRBJ2-7 | TRBV29-1 | NA | NA | TGCAGCGTTGCCTCTACCAGGGGCGAGCAGTACTTC | CSVASTRGEQYF
TRBJ2-7 | TRBV27 | NA | few | TGTGCCAGCAGTTTGGTCAGGATGAGCTCCTACGAGCAGTACTTC | CASSLVRMSSYEQYF
TRBJ2-1 | TRBV2 | NA | NA | TGTGCCAGCAGTGTATACAATGAGCAGTTCTTC | CASSVYNEQFF
TRBJ1-5 | TRBV28 | NA | NA | TGTGCCAGCAGTATGCACCGGGACAAGGCCTTTTGGGGCAATCAGCCCCAGCATTTT | CASSMHRDKAFWGNQPQHF
TRBJ2-7 | TRBV2 | NA | NA | TGTGCCAGCAGTGAGTACGAGAACGAGCAGTACTTC | CASSEYENEQYF
TRBJ2-2 | TRBV7-9 | NA | NA | TGTTCCAGCAGCCAGGTGGAGCTGTTTTTT | CSSSQVELFF
TRBJ2-7 | TRBV4-1 | NA | NA | TGCGCCAGCAGCCAGACTAGTCCTTCTTCCTACGAGCAGTACTTC | CASSQTSPSSYEQYF
TRBJ1-6 | TRBV5-1 | NA | once | TGCGCCAGCAGCTGGGAGCACTATAATTCACCCCTCCACTTT | CASSWEHYNSPLHF